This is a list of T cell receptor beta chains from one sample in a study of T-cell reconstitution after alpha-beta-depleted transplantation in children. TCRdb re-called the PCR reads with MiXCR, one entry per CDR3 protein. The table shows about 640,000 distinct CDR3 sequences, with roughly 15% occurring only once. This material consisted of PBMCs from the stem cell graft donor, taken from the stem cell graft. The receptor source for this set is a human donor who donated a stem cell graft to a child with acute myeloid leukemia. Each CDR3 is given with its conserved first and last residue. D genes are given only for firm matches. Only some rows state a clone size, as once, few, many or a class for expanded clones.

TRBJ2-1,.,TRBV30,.,CAWIASRRGKFFSNEQFF,TGTGCCTGGATCGCCAGTCGCAGGGGAAAGTTTTTCTCCAATGAGCAGTTCTTC
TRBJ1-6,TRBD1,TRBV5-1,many,CASSLEDRGRSPLHF,TGCGCCAGCAGCTTGGAGGACAGGGGGCGATCACCCCTCCACTTT
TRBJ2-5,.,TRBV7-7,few,CASALTLEVETQYF,TGTGCAAGCGCGTTGACTTTGGAGGTTGAGACCCAGTACTTC
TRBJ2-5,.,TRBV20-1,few,CSQRPFGVQETQYF,TGCAGCCAGCGCCCTTTTGGGGTCCAAGAGACCCAGTACTTC
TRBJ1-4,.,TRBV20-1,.,CSARVGWGDEKLFF,TGCAGTGCTAGAGTCGGGTGGGGGGATGAAAAACTGTTTTTT
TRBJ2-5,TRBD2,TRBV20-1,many,CSARLAGGRETQYF,TGCAGTGCCAGACTAGCGGGGGGTAGGGAGACCCAGTACTTC
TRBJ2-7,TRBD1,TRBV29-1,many,CSVLTGESYEQYF,TGCAGCGTCCTGACAGGGGAATCCTACGAGCAGTACTTC
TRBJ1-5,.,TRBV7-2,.,CASSGGLGQPQHF,TGTGCCAGCAGCGGGGGGTTAGGTCAGCCCCAGCATTTT
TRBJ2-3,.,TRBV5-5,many,CASSFLGPSTDTQYF,TGTGCCAGCAGCTTCCTGGGTCCCAGCACAGATACGCAGTATTTT
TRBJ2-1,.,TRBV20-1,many,CSARGLTEQFF,TGCAGTGCTAGAGGATTGACTGAGCAGTTCTTC
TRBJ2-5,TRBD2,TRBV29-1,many,CSVPGGETQYF,TGCAGCGTGCCGGGGGGAGAGACCCAGTACTTC
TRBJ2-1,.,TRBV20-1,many,CSARDARTLSSYNEQFF,TGCAGTGCTAGAGATGCCCGGACACTTAGCTCCTACAATGAGCAGTTCTTC
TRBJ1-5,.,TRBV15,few,CATSREGSWSNQPQHF,TGTGCCACCAGCAGAGAGGGCAGTTGGAGCAATCAGCCCCAGCATTTT
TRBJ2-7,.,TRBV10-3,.,CAILRQNEQYF,TGTGCCATACTTCGTCAGAACGAGCAGTACTTC
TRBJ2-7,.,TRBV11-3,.,CASSLDRGTPSPREQYF,TGTGCCAGCAGCTTAGATCGTGGGACACCTTCTCCCCGGGAGCAGTACTTC
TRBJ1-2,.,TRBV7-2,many,CASSLAKRVGDYGYTF,TGTGCCAGCAGCTTAGCGAAGAGGGTCGGTGACTATGGCTACACCTTC
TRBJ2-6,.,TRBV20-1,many,CSARDGTSGANVLTF,TGCAGTGCTAGGGACGGCACTTCTGGGGCCAACGTCCTGACTTTC
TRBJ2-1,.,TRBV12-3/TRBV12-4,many,CASSFVVNEQFF,TGTGCCAGCAGTTTCGTGGTTAATGAGCAGTTCTTC
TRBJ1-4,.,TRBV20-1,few,CSAPRAGATNEKLFF,TGCAGTGCCCCGAGGGCGGGGGCGACTAATGAAAAACTGTTTTTT
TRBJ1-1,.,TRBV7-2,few,CASSFRGGGVTEAFF,TGTGCCAGCAGCTTTCGGGGGGGGGGAGTCACTGAAGCTTTCTTT
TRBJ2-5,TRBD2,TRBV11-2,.,CASSLEGTSGETQYF,TGTGCCAGCAGCTTAGAAGGGACTAGTGGTGAGACCCAGTACTTC
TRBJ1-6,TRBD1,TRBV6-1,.,CASSPPQRTGTYSPLHF,TGTGCCAGCAGCCCACCACAGCGGACAGGGACCTATTCACCCCTCCACTTT
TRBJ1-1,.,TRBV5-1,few,CASSLGDLITEAFF,TGCGCCAGCAGCTTGGGGGACTTAATCACTGAAGCTTTCTTT
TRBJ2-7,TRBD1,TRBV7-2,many,CASSASPGTGNEQYF,TGTGCCAGCAGCGCCAGTCCCGGGACAGGGAACGAGCAGTACTTC
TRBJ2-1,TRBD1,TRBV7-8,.,CASSTPTRGQVDEQFF,TGTGCCAGCAGCACACCTACAAGGGGGCAGGTAGATGAGCAGTTCTTC
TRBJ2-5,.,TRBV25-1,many,CASSEAGEETQYF,TGTGCCAGCAGTGAAGCCGGGGAGGAGACCCAGTACTTC
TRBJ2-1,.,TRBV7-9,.,CASSSDLDSYNEQFF,TGTGCCAGCAGCTCGGACTTGGACTCCTACAATGAGCAGTTCTTC
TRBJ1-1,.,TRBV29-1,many,CSVRGAGMNTEAFF,TGCAGCGTTCGGGGTGCGGGGATGAACACTGAAGCTTTCTTT
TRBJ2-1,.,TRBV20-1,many,CSAPDGYNEQFF,TGCAGTGCTCCCGACGGGTACAATGAGCAGTTCTTC
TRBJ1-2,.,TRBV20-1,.,CSARRGTGYTF,TGCAGTGCCAGGAGGGGAACGGGCTACACCTTC
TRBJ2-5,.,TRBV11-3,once,CASSLGSRVRWGETQYF,TGTGCCAGCAGCTTAGGGTCCCGGGTCCGCTGGGGAGAGACCCAGTACTTC
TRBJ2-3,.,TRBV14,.,CASSQVAVGADTQYF,TGTGCCAGCAGCCAAGTGGCGGTGGGGGCAGATACGCAGTATTTT
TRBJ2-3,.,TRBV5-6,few,CASSFGQATTDTQYF,TGTGCCAGCAGCTTCGGTCAAGCTACCACAGATACGCAGTATTTT
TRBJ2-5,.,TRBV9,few,CASSKAAQETQYF,TGTGCCAGCAGCAAGGCAGCTCAAGAGACCCAGTACTTC
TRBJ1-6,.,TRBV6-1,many,CASREGRSSYNSPLHF,TGTGCCAGCAGAGAGGGCCGGAGCTCCTATAATTCACCCCTCCACTTT
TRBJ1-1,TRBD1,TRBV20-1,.,CSASGTASGEAFF,TGCAGTGCTTCCGGGACAGCTAGCGGTGAAGCTTTCTTT
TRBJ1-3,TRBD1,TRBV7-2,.,CASSLMTAGGNTIYF,TGTGCCAGCAGCTTAATGACGGCAGGGGGGAACACCATATATTTT
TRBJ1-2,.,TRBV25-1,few,CASSDPGGKVYGYTF,TGTGCCAGCAGTGACCCGGGAGGGAAAGTGTATGGCTACACCTTC
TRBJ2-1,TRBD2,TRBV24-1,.,CAPKAGGPINFLF,TGTGCCCCCAAAGCGGGGGGGCCGATTAATTTTCTCTTC
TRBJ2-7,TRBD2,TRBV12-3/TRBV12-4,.,CASSPGTSAGYEQYF,TGTGCCAGCAGTCCCGGGACTAGCGCTGGGTACGAGCAGTACTTC
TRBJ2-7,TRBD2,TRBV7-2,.,CASSLGGSRYEQYF,TGTGCCAGCAGCTTAGGCGGGAGTAGATACGAGCAGTACTTC
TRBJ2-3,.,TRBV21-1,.,CASSPLYRMDTQYF,TGTGCCAGCAGCCCCTTATACCGTATGGATACGCAGTATTTT
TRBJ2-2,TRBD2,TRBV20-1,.,CSAPSGGTNTGELFF,TGCAGTGCCCCGAGCGGGGGCACGAACACCGGGGAGCTGTTTTTT
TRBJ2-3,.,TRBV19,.,CASNRVVTDTQYF,TGTGCCAGTAACAGGGTTGTCACAGATACGCAGTATTTT
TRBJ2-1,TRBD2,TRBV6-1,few,CASLGLADDNEQFF,TGTGCCAGTCTGGGACTAGCGGATGACAATGAGCAGTTCTTC
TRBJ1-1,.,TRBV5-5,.,CASSLEAGHLNTEAFF,TGTGCCAGCAGCTTGGAGGCGGGACACTTGAACACTGAAGCTTTCTTT
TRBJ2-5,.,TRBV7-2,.,CASSDLGGGLQETQYF,TGTGCCAGCAGCGATTTAGGGGGGGGACTTCAAGAGACCCAGTACTTC
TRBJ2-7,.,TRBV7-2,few,CASSSFGDEQYF,TGTGCCAGCAGCTCCTTTGGGGACGAGCAGTACTTC
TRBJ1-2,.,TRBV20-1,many,CSALQTVIGYGYTF,TGCAGTGCTTTACAAACAGTAATAGGCTATGGCTACACCTTC
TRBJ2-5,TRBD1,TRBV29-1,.,CSAKTGSQETQYF,TGCAGCGCTAAGACAGGGTCTCAAGAGACCCAGTACTTC
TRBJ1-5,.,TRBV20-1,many,CSASAGRISNQPQHF,TGCAGTGCTAGCGCGGGCAGGATTAGCAATCAGCCCCAGCATTTT
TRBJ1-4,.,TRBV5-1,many,CASSLGYGQYNEKLFF,TGCGCCAGCAGCCTAGGCTACGGACAGTACAATGAAAAACTGTTTTTT
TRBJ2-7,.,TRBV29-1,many,CSVEKGPSYEQYF,TGCAGCGTTGAAAAGGGACCCTCCTACGAGCAGTACTTC